This T cell receptor beta chain is drawn from a study of cytomegalovirus exposure and HLA in healthy donors. The study ran its PCR with 60 Vbeta and 13 Jbeta primers. Here immunoSEQ multiplex PCR was the method, and the copy in TCRdb shows in-frame clones only, minus some. Seen here are 150,000 to 200,000 clones, over 75% observed once, and the top ten hold around 1.5%. With regard to this clone: As yet, its antigen is unknown.

Study results and caveats: TCR beta sequences numbering some 17,000 were associated with HLA alleles at 0.05 false discovery rate in a later analysis.

This TCR was recovered from a woman aged 25 to 39 in good health and CMV-seronegative. What was sequenced was PBMCs.

The CDR3 sequence: CASRPTAKQGVSYEQYF. The DNA for the CDR3 is TGTGCCAGTAGGCCCACCGCCAAACAGGGGGTGTCGTACGAGCAGTACTTC. The genes are TRBV19 and TRBJ2-5, with 8 bases matching TRBD1. With the DNA end fitting TRBJ2-7 better, the J assignment may be wrong. CDR1 and CDR2 (germline): LNHDA, SQIVND (reference sequence). The CDR3 length is 17 residues.